This entry concerns a single T cell receptor beta chain. The antigen is not known. Amplification used 60 Vbeta primers and 13 Jbeta primers. Sequenced by immunoSEQ multiplex PCR; TCRdb stores in-frame clones only, minus some. Of some 85,000 clones in the sample, approximately 88% were seen once. This record comes from a study of cytomegalovirus exposure and HLA in healthy donors. The study's findings and limits: In terms of immune exposure information, only CMV serostatus was available. Most TCR sequences were rare, but some public TCRs occurred in many donors. It emerged from a later analysis that several of the most significant clusters appeared to be linked to common viral pathogens. Follow-up analysis later connected one missense variant in DCLRE1C with trimming of TCR beta V- and J-genes.

The CDR3 consists of 16 residues. The germline CDR1 and CDR2 sequences are SGHRS and YFSETQ. With 3 bases clipped from V and 3 bases from J, the junction kept 6 bases outside the gene matches. The TCR originated in a young man in good health and CMV-seronegative. Material for sequencing was PBMCs. The gene calls are TRBV5-1 and TRBJ2-1, with TRBD2 matching 10 bases. CDR3: CASSSWASGSYNEQFF. Written as DNA, the CDR3 is TGCGCCAGCAGCTCCTGGGCTAGCGGGAGCTACAATGAGCAGTTCTTC.